A selection of T cell receptor beta chains follows, all from one sample in a study of tumor T cells in aggressive B-cell lymphoma. TCRdb's table, derived via immunoSEQ multiplex PCR, lists solely in-frame clones and lacks some. The data hold 5,500 to 7,500 clones, with approximately 86% observed a single time. The sequenced material came from tumor tissue. These receptor sequences come from an adult with diffuse large B cell lymphoma. Some clones in this sample may be carry-over from other donors' samples. Each CDR3 is given with its conserved first and last residue. D genes are given only for firm matches. Size values are once, few and many counts, or a class for expanded clones, and some rows have none.

V	J	D	size	CDR3	DNA
TRBV7-2	TRBJ1-1	NA	NA	CASSLVAEAEAFF	TGTGCCAGCAGCTTAGTAGCGGAGGCCGAAGCTTTCTTT
TRBV15	TRBJ1-4	TRBD1	few	CATSSGTAGGMHEKLFF	TGTGCCACCAGCTCCGGGACAGCCGGTGGGATGCATGAAAAACTGTTTTTT
TRBV15	TRBJ2-7	TRBD1	NA	CATSRQGAYEQYF	TGTGCCACCAGCAGACAGGGGGCCTACGAGCAGTACTTC
TRBV11-2	TRBJ1-3	NA	NA	CASSLSFGNTIYF	TGTGCCAGCAGCTTATCGTTTGGAAACACCATATATTTT
TRBV4-1	TRBJ2-2	NA	NA	CASSQRLGASGELFF	TGCGCCAGCAGCCAACGATTGGGGGCTAGCGGGGAGCTGTTTTTT
TRBV6-5	TRBJ1-6	TRBD1	NA	CASSYEQGDPFSPLHF	TGTGCCAGCAGTTACGAACAGGGGGATCCTTTTTCACCCCTCCACTTT
TRBV5-4	TRBJ2-3	TRBD2	NA	CASSPALTSGTDTQYF	TGTGCCAGCAGCCCGGCTTTGACTAGCGGGACGGATACGCAGTATTTT
TRBV27	TRBJ2-5	NA	NA	CASSLRGSQETQYF	TGTGCCAGCAGTTTAAGAGGATCCCAAGAGACCCAGTACTTC
TRBV10-2	TRBJ2-2	TRBD2	once	CASYLAGDTGELFF	TGCGCCAGTTATCTAGCGGGGGACACCGGGGAGCTGTTTTTT
TRBV7-2	TRBJ2-3	TRBD2	NA	CASSRGLAGSTDTQYF	TGTGCCAGCAGCCGCGGACTAGCGGGGTCGACAGATACGCAGTATTTT
TRBV7-8	TRBJ2-3	NA	NA	CASSLEGGGEDTQYF	TGTGCCAGCAGCTTAGAGGGAGGAGGGGAAGATACGCAGTATTTT
TRBV9	TRBJ2-5	NA	NA	CASSVDSFQETQYF	TGTGCCAGCAGCGTAGACTCTTTTCAAGAGACCCAGTACTTC
TRBV13	TRBJ1-3	TRBD1	NA	CASSSRTGAENTIYF	TGTGCCAGCAGCTCCAGGACAGGGGCTGAAAACACCATATATTTT
TRBV9	TRBJ2-1	TRBD2	NA	CASSVESVGGAYNEQFF	TGTGCCAGCAGCGTAGAAAGTGTGGGAGGGGCATACAATGAGCAGTTCTTC
TRBV4-2	TRBJ2-3	TRBD2	NA	CASSPGAGGPADTQYF	TGTGCCAGCAGCCCAGGTGCGGGAGGGCCAGCAGATACGCAGTATTTT
TRBV4-3	TRBJ1-5	TRBD1	NA	CASSLDRDSNQPQHF	TGCGCCAGCAGCCTCGACAGGGATAGCAATCAGCCCCAGCATTTT
TRBV4-2	TRBJ2-7	TRBD2	NA	CASSQGEGIYTYEQYF	TGTGCCAGCAGCCAGGGGGAGGGGATTTATACCTACGAGCAGTACTTC